This T cell receptor delta chain was found in a study of gamma-delta chains in newborns, infants, children. In the study overall: Innate gammadelta T cells reportedly expand polyclonally right after birth, driven by microbial exposure, per the title.

Germline values: CDR1 TSWWSYY, CDR2 QGS. J gave up 2 bases and V 4 bases, and 36 bases lay outside the gene matches. The CDR3 is made up of 25 amino acids. TCRdb re-analyzed the reads via CATT. The sample gives 3,900 or so delta-chain clones, roughly 35% of which show up once; more than 13% is in the top ten. The sequenced sample was blood. The sequence derives from a child who received the measles vaccine. This sequence joins TRDV1 and TRDJ1; 8 bases match TRDD3. The CDR3 is CALGACVPTELLGGPYGPLTDKLIF. As DNA, the CDR3 is TGTGCTCTTGGGGCCTGCGTTCCCACAGAATTACTGGGGGGCCCCTACGGGCCTTTGACCGATAAACTCATCTTT.